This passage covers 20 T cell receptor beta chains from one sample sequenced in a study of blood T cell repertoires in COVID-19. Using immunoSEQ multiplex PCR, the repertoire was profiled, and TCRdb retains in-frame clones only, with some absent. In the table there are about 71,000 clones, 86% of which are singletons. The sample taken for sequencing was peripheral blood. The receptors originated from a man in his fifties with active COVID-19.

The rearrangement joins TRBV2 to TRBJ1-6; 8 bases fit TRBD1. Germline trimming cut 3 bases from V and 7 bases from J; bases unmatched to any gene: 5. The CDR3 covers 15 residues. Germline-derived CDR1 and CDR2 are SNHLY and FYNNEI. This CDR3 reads CASSEEDRANSPLHF. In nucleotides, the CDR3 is TGTGCCAGCAGTGAGGAGGACAGGGCAAATTCACCCCTCCACTTT.

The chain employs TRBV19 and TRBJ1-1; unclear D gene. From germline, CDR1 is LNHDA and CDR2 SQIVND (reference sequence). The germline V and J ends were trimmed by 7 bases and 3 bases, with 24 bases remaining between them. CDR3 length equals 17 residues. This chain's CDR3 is CASTQKYTGSGYTEAFF. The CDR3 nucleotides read TGTGCCAGTACCCAAAAGTATACGGGATCCGGGTACACTGAAGCTTTCTTT.

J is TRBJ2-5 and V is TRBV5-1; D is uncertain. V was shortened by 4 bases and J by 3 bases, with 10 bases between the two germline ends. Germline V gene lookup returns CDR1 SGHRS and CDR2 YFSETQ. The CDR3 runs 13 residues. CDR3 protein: CASSPGTEETQYF. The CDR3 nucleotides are TGCGCCAGCAGCCCCGGAACAGAAGAGACCCAGTACTTC. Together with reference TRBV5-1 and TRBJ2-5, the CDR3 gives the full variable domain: KAGVTQTPRYLIKTRGQQVTLSCSPISGHRSVSWYQQTPGQGLQFLFEYFSETQRNKGNFPGRFSGRQFSNSRSEMNVSTLELGDSALYLCASSPGTEETQYFGPGTRLLVL.

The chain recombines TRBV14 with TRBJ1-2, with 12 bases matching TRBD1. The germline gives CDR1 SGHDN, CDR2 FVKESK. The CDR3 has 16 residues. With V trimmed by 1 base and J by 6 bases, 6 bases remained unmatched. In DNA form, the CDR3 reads TGTGCCAGCAGCCAAGGTCGGGACAGGGGGCTTAATGGCTACACCTTC. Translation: CASSQGRDRGLNGYTF.

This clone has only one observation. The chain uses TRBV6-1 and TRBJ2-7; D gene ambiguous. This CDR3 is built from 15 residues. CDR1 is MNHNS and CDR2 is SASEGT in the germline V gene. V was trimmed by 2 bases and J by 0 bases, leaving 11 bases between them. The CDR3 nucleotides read TGTGCCAGCAGTGAAACATCATACAGCTCCTACGAGCAGTACTTC. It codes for CASSETSYSSYEQYF.

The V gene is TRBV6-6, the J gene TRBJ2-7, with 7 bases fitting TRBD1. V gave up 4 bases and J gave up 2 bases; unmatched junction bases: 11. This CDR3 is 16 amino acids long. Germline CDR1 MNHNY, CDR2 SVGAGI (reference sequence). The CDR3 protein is CASSSRSGTVTYEQYF. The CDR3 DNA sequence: TGTGCCAGCAGTTCTCGCTCCGGGACAGTAACCTACGAGCAGTACTTC.

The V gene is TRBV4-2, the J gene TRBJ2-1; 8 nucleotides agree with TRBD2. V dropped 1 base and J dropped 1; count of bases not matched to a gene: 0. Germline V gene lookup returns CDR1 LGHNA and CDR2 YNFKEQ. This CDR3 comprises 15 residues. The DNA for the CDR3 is TGTGCCAGCAGCCAAGGCGGGGGGTCCTACAATGAGCAGTTCTTC. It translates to CASSQGGGSYNEQFF.

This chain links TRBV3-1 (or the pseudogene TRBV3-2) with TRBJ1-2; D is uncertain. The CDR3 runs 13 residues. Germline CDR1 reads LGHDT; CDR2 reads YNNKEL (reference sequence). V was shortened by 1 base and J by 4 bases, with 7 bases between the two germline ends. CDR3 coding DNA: TGTGCCAGCAGCCAAGGGGCCGGCTATGGCTACACCTTC. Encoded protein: CASSQGAGYGYTF.

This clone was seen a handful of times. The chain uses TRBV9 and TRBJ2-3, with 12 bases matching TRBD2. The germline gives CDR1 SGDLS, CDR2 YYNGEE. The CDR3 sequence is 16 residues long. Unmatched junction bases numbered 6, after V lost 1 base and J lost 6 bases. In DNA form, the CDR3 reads TGTGCCAGCAGCGTACTAGCGGGAGGGCCAGGGGATACGCAGTATTTT. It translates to CASSVLAGGPGDTQYF. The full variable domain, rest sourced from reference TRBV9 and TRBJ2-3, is DSGVTQTPKHLITATGQRVTLRCSPRSGDLSVYWYQQSLDQGLQFLIQYYNGEERAKGNILERFSAQQFPDLHSELNLSSLELGDSALYFCASSVLAGGPGDTQYFGPGTRLTVL.

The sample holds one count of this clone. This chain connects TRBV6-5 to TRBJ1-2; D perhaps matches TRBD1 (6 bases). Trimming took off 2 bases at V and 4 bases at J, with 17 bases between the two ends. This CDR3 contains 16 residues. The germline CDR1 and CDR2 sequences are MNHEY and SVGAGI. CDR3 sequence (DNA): TGTGCCAGCAGTTACCAGTTGGGGGGGCATAGCTATGGCTACACCTTC. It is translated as CASSYQLGGHSYGYTF.

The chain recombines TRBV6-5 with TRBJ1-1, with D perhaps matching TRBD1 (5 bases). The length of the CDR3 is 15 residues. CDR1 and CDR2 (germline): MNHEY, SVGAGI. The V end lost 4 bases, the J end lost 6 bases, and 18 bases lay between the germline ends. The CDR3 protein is CASSSGGRRNAEAFF. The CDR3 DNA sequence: TGTGCCAGCAGTTCCGGGGGGAGACGCAACGCTGAAGCTTTCTTT.

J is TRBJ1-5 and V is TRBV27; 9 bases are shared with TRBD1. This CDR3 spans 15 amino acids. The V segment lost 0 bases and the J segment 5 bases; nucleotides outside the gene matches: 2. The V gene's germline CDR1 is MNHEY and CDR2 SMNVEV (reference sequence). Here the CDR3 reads CASSLSGQGYQPQHF. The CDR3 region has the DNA TGTGCCAGCAGTTTATCGGGACAGGGATATCAGCCCCAGCATTTT.

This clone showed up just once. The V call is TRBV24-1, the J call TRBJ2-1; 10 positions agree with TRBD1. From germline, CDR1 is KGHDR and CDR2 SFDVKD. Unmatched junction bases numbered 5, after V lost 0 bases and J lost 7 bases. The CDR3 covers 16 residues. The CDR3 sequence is CATSDLQRTGGNEQFF. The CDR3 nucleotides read TGTGCCACCAGTGATTTGCAAAGGACAGGGGGGAATGAGCAGTTCTTC.

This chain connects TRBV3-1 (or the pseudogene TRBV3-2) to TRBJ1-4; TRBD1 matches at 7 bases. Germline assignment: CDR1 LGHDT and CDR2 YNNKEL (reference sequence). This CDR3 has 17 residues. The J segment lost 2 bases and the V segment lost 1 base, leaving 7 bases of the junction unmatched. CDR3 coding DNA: TGTGCCAGCAGCCAAGGCGGCAGGGGGAGGACTAATGAAAAACTGTTTTTT. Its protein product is CASSQGGRGRTNEKLFF.

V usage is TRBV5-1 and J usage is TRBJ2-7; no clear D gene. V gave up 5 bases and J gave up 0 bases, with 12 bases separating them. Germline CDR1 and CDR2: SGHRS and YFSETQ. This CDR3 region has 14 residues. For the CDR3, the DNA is TGCGCCAGCAGGTCCGAGATTAGCTCCTACGAGCAGTACTTC. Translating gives CASRSEISSYEQYF.

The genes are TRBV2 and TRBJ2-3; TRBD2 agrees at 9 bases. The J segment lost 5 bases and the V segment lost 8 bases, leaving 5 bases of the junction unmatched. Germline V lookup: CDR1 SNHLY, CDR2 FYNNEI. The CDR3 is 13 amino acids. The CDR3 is CASLAGVEDTQYF. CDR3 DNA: TGTGCCAGCTTAGCGGGAGTGGAAGATACGCAGTATTTT.

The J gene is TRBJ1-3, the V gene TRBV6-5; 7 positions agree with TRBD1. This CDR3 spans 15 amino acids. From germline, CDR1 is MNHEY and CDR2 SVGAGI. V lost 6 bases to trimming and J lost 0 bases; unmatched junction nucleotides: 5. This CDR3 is CASRLDRSSGNTIYF. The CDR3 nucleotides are TGTGCCAGCAGACTGGACAGGTCCTCTGGAAACACCATATATTTT.

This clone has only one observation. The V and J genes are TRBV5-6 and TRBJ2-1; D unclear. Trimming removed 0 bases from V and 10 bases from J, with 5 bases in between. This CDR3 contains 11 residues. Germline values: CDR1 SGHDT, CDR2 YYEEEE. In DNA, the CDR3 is TGTGCCAGCAGCTTGGCTAGGGAGCAGTTCTTC. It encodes CASSLAREQFF.

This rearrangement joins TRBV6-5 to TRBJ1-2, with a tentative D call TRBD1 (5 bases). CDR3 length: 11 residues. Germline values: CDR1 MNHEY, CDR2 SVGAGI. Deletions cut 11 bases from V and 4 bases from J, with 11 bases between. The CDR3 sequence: CAGGTVYGYTF. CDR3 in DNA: TGTGCCGGGGGGACGGTCTATGGCTACACCTTC.

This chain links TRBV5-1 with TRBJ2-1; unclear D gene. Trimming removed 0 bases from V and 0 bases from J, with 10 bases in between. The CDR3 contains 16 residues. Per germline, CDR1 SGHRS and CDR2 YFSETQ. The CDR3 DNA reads TGCGCCAGCAGCTTGGCCCCCCGGAGCTCCTACAATGAGCAGTTCTTC. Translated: CASSLAPRSSYNEQFF.